The T cell receptor beta chain described here comes from a study of cytomegalovirus exposure and HLA in healthy donors. V was pared by 6 bases and J by 4 bases, with 9 bases between. Germline lookup yields CDR1 LNHNV and CDR2 YYDKDF (reference sequence). CDR3 length: 13 amino acids. PCR was performed using 60 Vbeta and 13 Jbeta primers. The table came from immunoSEQ multiplex PCR; TCRdb's copy has only in-frame clones and leaves some out. This table holds approximately 150,000 clones, around 80% found once. The clonotype was recovered from a man between 18 and 35 years old in good health and CMV-seropositive. The chain recombines TRBV15 with TRBJ1-4; D is possibly TRBD1 (6 bases). Sequenced input: PBMCs. The CDR3 nucleotides are TGTGCCACCAGGACAGGAGTTAATGAAAAACTGTTTTTT. The encoded protein is CATRTGVNEKLFF.